Following are 30 T cell receptor beta chains from one sample sequenced in a study of CD8+ T cells in alopecia areata (dated by TCRdb to the late 2010s). The time point label on this specimen signifies: baseline before oral tofacitinib. Library prep was done by the immunoSEQ multiplex PCR assay. To provide template for TCR sequencing, every sample had RNA extracted and reverse transcribed into cDNA. TCRdb mirrors the immuneACCESS table, restricted to in-frame sequences. Some clones are absent from its copies; in checked studies, under half trace to an unresolved V gene, and the reason for the others is unknown. This sample has around 140,000 clones in its table, and around three fifths of those were observed once. The ten largest clones represent around 6.6% of the sample. The sequenced sample was CD4+ T cells sorted from blood, obtained at week 0. These receptors were collected from a human donor with alopecia areata.

The V and J genes are TRBV7-2 and TRBJ1-5; 8 bases line up with TRBD1. This CDR3 has 13 amino acids. Trimming cost V 5 bases and J 8 bases; bases outside gene matches: 5. Germline V CDR1 and CDR2: SGHTA, FQGNSA. The CDR3 is CASSPDRDKPQHF. The CDR3 nucleotides are TGTGCCAGCAGCCCGGACAGGGATAAGCCCCAGCATTTT.

The rearrangement joins TRBV11-3 to TRBJ2-5, with D uncertain. The CDR3 is 13 amino acids. V lost 3 bases, J lost 5 bases, and 10 bases lay in between. The germline CDR1 and CDR2 sequences are SGHNT and YENEEA. This CDR3 reads CASSFQSSETQYF. In DNA, the CDR3 is TGTGCCAGCAGCTTTCAATCGTCCGAGACCCAGTACTTC.

V and J are TRBV5-1 and TRBJ2-4; D remains unclear. CDR1 and CDR2 (germline): SGHRS, YFSETQ. V was clipped by 0 bases and J by 6 bases, with 4 bases between them. CDR3 length: 12 residues. Written as DNA, the CDR3 is TGCGCCAGCAGCTTGGACAGAAACATTCAGTACTTC. Translating gives CASSLDRNIQYF.

The chain links TRBV27 to TRBJ2-5; 7 positions match TRBD2. Germline CDR1 MNHEY, CDR2 SMNVEV (reference sequence). The CDR3 runs 14 residues. V was clipped by 5 bases and J by 5 bases; unmatched bases: 8. In DNA, the CDR3 is TGTGCCAGCAGTCGGCCCGGGGGAGGGGAGACCCAGTACTTC. It is translated as CASSRPGGGETQYF.

On this clone: Different DNA sequences within this sample yield the same CDR3. This chain joins TRBV9 and TRBJ2-3, with D uncertain. Trimming stripped 0 bases from V and 1 base from J, with 0 bases between. This CDR3 contains 12 residues. Germline values: CDR1 SGDLS, CDR2 YYNGEE. CDR3 DNA: TGTGCCAGCAGCGTAGGCACAGATACGCAGTATTTT. This codes for CASSVGTDTQYF.

This rearrangement joins TRBV19 to TRBJ2-3; D is undetermined. This CDR3 region has 13 residues. CDR1 and CDR2 (germline): LNHDA, SQIVND (reference sequence). The V end lost 6 bases, the J end lost 0 bases, and 7 bases lay between the germline ends. Here the CDR3 reads CASSTSSTDTQYF. The DNA for the CDR3 is TGTGCCAGTAGCACGAGTAGCACAGATACGCAGTATTTT.

The chain joins TRBV7-2 to TRBJ1-1; 7 bases line up with TRBD1. V was pared by 6 bases and J by 1 base, with 8 bases of the junction left unmatched. CDR1 SGHTA and CDR2 FQGNSA come from the germline V gene. The CDR3 runs 15 residues. CDR3 bases: TGTGCCAGCAGTAGACAGGGTTCCAGGAACACTGAAGCTTTCTTT. Its translation: CASSRQGSRNTEAFF.

In its sample, this clone was seen a few times. CDR3 bases: TGCAGCGTTGTAGCGGGGACAGATACGCAGTATTTT. This gives the protein CSVVAGTDTQYF. The chain joins TRBV29-1 to TRBJ2-3; 8 nucleotides match TRBD2. With 4 bases clipped from V and 3 bases from J, the junction kept 0 bases outside the gene matches. The CDR3 has 12 amino acids. CDR1 and CDR2 (germline): SQVTM, ANQGSEA.

This clone was seen only a few times. V and J are TRBV5-1 and TRBJ1-1; 7 nucleotides agree with TRBD1. Germline V CDR1 and CDR2: SGHRS, YFSETQ. This CDR3 is built from 15 residues. V shed 4 bases and J 4 bases; nucleotides not matched to a gene: 10. As DNA, the CDR3 is TGCGCCAGCAGCCCTGGAGCAGGGGGAGGCACTGAAGCTTTCTTT. Its protein is CASSPGAGGGTEAFF.

This clone was seen a handful of times. The V call is TRBV7-9, the J call TRBJ2-5, with D perhaps matching TRBD2 (5 bases). The J call may be wrong; the DNA end is better matched by TRBJ2-7. Germline V gene lookup returns CDR1 SEHNR and CDR2 FQNEAQ (reference sequence). The CDR3 spans 12 residues. CDR3 in amino acids: CALGRGRAEQYF. CDR3 DNA: TGTGCCCTGGGTCGGGGAAGGGCCGAGCAGTACTTC.

The V and J genes are TRBV29-1 and TRBJ1-2; 8 positions match TRBD1. CDR3 size: 12 residues. V shed 3 bases, J shed 6 bases, and the junction held 3 bases outside the gene matches. CDR1 is SQVTM and CDR2 is ANQGSEA in the germline V gene. The CDR3 DNA reads as TGCAGCGTTGAGGACAGGGCCCATGGCTACACCTTC. As protein: CSVEDRAHGYTF. The variable domain in full, with the rest retrieved from reference TRBV29-1 and TRBJ1-2, is SAVISQKPSRDICQRGTSLTIQCQVDSQVTMMFWYRQQPGQSLTLIATANQGSEATYESGFVIDKFPISRPNLTFSTLTVSNMSPEDSSIYLCSVEDRAHGYTFGSGTRLTVV.

The CDR3 region has the DNA TGTGCCACCAGCAGAGGACCGGGACAGGGGGAAAAACTGTTTTTT. Its protein is CATSRGPGQGEKLFF. V and J are TRBV15 and TRBJ1-4, with TRBD1 matching over 10 bases. The CDR3 spans 15 residues. J lost 8 bases, V lost 1 base, and 4 bases had no gene match. Germline V gives CDR1 LNHNV, CDR2 YYDKDF (reference sequence).

This chain uses TRBV19 with TRBJ2-3; D not resolved. The CDR3 has 14 residues. From germline, CDR1 is LNHDA and CDR2 SQIVND (reference sequence). Deletions cut 1 base from V and 6 bases from J, with 11 bases between. The CDR3 sequence: CASSIVGVPDTQYF. The CDR3 DNA follows: TGTGCCAGTAGTATAGTTGGGGTCCCTGATACGCAGTATTTT. The variable domain in full, with the rest retrieved from reference TRBV19 and TRBJ2-3, is DGGITQSPKYLFRKEGQNVTLSCEQNLNHDAMYWYRQDPGQGLRLIYYSQIVNDFQKGDIAEGYSVSREKKESFPLTVTSAQKNPTAFYLCASSIVGVPDTQYFGPGTRLTVL.

The rearrangement joins TRBV29-1 to TRBJ2-1, with TRBD2 matching 13 bases. The CDR3 totals 15 residues. Germline V gene lookup returns CDR1 SQVTM and CDR2 ANQGSEA. V was pared by 4 bases and J by 4 bases, with 4 bases of the junction left unmatched. The CDR3 nucleotides read TGCAGCGTTGCGCGGACTAGCGGGGGATACAATGAGCAGTTCTTC. Protein product: CSVARTSGGYNEQFF.

The chain combines TRBV5-1 with TRBJ1-6; 10 nucleotides match TRBD1. The V gene's germline CDR1 is SGHRS and CDR2 YFSETQ. CDR3 length equals 16 residues. V shed 3 bases and J 6 bases; nucleotides not matched to a gene: 6. The CDR3: CASSSSGTGVNSPLHF. The CDR3 DNA reads as TGCGCCAGCAGCTCATCCGGGACAGGGGTTAATTCACCCCTCCACTTT.

The J gene is TRBJ1-2, the V gene TRBV20-1; no firm D call. The ends were cut back, 6 bases at V and 8 bases at J, with 13 bases in the middle. The CDR3 totals 11 residues. The germline V gene has CDR1 DFQATT and CDR2 SNEGSKA (reference sequence). The CDR3 loop is CSATTDGGYTF. In DNA, the CDR3 is TGCAGTGCAACCACTGACGGGGGCTACACCTTC.

In its sample, this clone was seen once. This chain uses TRBV11-1 with TRBJ2-1; D is unclear. The CDR3 runs to 11 residues. The V gene's germline CDR1 is SGHAT and CDR2 FQDESV (reference sequence). V lost 2 bases to trimming and J lost 8 bases, with 4 bases between them. Here the CDR3 reads CASSLSYEQFF. CDR3 DNA sequence: TGTGCCAGCAGCTTATCATATGAGCAGTTCTTC. The full variable domain, rest sourced from reference TRBV11-1 and TRBJ2-1, is EAEVAQSPRYKITEKSQAVAFWCDPISGHATLYWYRQILGQGPELLVQFQDESVVDDSQLPKDRFSAERLKGVDSTLKIQPAELGDSAMYLCASSLSYEQFFGPGTRLTVL.

This clone was observed a handful of times. A read error may produce the germline difference seen at one junction end. This rearrangement joins TRBV29-1 to TRBJ2-1; tentatively, D is TRBD2 (6 bases). CDR3 size: 15 residues. Germline V lookup: CDR1 SQVTM, CDR2 ANQGSEA. The CDR3 is CSAEPGLQSYNEQFF. Written as DNA, the CDR3 is TGCAGCGCTGAACCGGGACTCCAGTCCTACAATGAGCAGTTCTTC.

This clone was picked up a small number of times. CDR3 in amino acids: CASSLAVGASYEQYF. The CDR3, as DNA: TGCGCCAGCAGCTTGGCGGTCGGAGCGAGCTACGAGCAGTACTTC. This rearrangement joins TRBV5-1 to TRBJ2-7; D gene unclear. V shed 0 bases and J shed 3 bases, with 13 bases lying between them. This CDR3 has 15 amino acids. From germline, CDR1 is SGHRS and CDR2 YFSETQ. The whole variable domain, remainder taken from reference TRBV5-1 and TRBJ2-7, is KAGVTQTPRYLIKTRGQQVTLSCSPISGHRSVSWYQQTPGQGLQFLFEYFSETQRNKGNFPGRFSGRQFSNSRSEMNVSTLELGDSALYLCASSLAVGASYEQYFGPGTRLTVT.

The chain is built from TRBV5-1 and TRBJ1-1; 8 nucleotides agree with TRBD1. J lost 8 bases, V lost 0 bases, and 15 bases had no gene match. Germline CDR1 and CDR2: SGHRS and YFSETQ. The CDR3 is 17 residues long. CDR3: CASSLASYRGSPGEAFF. The CDR3 DNA is TGCGCCAGCAGCTTGGCATCCTACAGGGGGTCGCCGGGGGAAGCTTTCTTT. Based on the CDR3 plus reference TRBV5-1 and TRBJ1-1, the full variable domain is KAGVTQTPRYLIKTRGQQVTLSCSPISGHRSVSWYQQTPGQGLQFLFEYFSETQRNKGNFPGRFSGRQFSNSRSEMNVSTLELGDSALYLCASSLASYRGSPGEAFFGQGTRLTVV.

CDR3 bases: TGTGCCAGCAGTTCCCCCGGACAGAATGAAAAACTGTTTTTT. Translated, it gives CASSSPGQNEKLFF. V usage is TRBV27 and J usage is TRBJ1-4, with D tentatively TRBD1 (6 bases). The germline V gene encodes CDR1 MNHEY and CDR2 SMNVEV (reference sequence). Trimming removed 4 bases at V and 5 bases at J, with 11 bases between. The CDR3 totals 14 residues.

This clone was seen more than once but under ten times. The chain uses TRBV7-9 and TRBJ2-3; D remains ambiguous. The CDR3 is 11 amino acids. Germline V gene data show CDR1 as SEHNR and CDR2 as FQNEAQ (reference sequence). Trimming removed 5 bases from V and 6 bases from J, with 6 bases in between. CDR3 sequence: CASSHSDTQYF. The CDR3 nucleotides read TGTGCCAGCAGCCACTCGGATACGCAGTATTTT.

There are a few counts of this clone. V gene TRBV18 combines with J gene TRBJ1-3; D is perhaps TRBD1 (5 bases). Per the germline V gene, CDR1 is KGHSH and CDR2 is LQKENI. Trimming stripped 4 bases from V and 3 bases from J, with 13 bases between. The CDR3 totals 15 residues. CDR3 nucleotides: TGTGCCAGCTCACGCGCCCAGGGCTTTGGAAACACCATATATTTT. Protein product: CASSRAQGFGNTIYF.

The table lists this clone with a count of one. V is TRBV15 and J is TRBJ1-4, with D tentatively TRBD1 (5 bases). CDR1 LNHNV and CDR2 YYDKDF come from the germline V gene (reference sequence). V was cut by 1 base and J by 4 bases, with 10 bases left in between. The CDR3 has 15 amino acids. CDR3 coding DNA: TGTGCCACCAGCAGAGTAAAGGGGATTAATGAAAAACTGTTTTTT. The encoded protein is CATSRVKGINEKLFF.

The chain combines TRBV28 with TRBJ2-7; D may be TRBD2 (6 bases). The V end was cut by 8 bases, the J end by 7 bases, with 18 bases between. The CDR3 has 13 residues. The germline gives CDR1 MDHEN, CDR2 SYDVKM. The DNA of the CDR3 is TGTGCCAGCGGGAGGCTATCCCTTGGGGAGCAGTACTTC. As protein: CASGRLSLGEQYF. The variable domain in full, completed from reference TRBV28 and TRBJ2-7, reads DVKVTQSSRYLVKRTGEKVFLECVQDMDHENMFWYRQDPGLGLRLIYFSYDVKMKEKGDIPEGYSVSREKKERFSLILESASTNQTSMYLCASGRLSLGEQYFGPGTRLTVT.

This clone came up a few times. The rearrangement joins TRBV11-2 to TRBJ2-3; D possibly uses TRBD1 or TRBD2 (6 bases each). Germline CDR1 reads SGHAT; CDR2 reads FQNNGV. The CDR3 is 16 amino acids. V lost 3 bases and J lost 3, with 16 bases in between. The CDR3 bases are TGTGCCAGCAGCTTCGAGGGGGGATTTCGGACAGATACGCAGTATTTT. Its protein is CASSFEGGFRTDTQYF. Using reference TRBV11-2 and TRBJ2-3 for the parts outside the CDR3, the full variable domain is EAGVAQSPRYKIIEKRQSVAFWCNPISGHATLYWYQQILGQGPKLLIQFQNNGVVDDSQLPKDRFSAERLKGVDSTLKIQPAKLEDSAVYLCASSFEGGFRTDTQYFGPGTRLTVL.

In its sample, this clone was seen a few times. The V gene is TRBV6-5, the J gene TRBJ2-3; a possible D gene is TRBD2 (5 bases). The V and J ends lost 2 bases and 3 bases respectively, with 9 bases between them. Germline lookup yields CDR1 MNHEY and CDR2 SVGAGI. CDR3 length: 14 residues. This CDR3 is CASSYGRRTDTQYF. DNA of the CDR3: TGTGCCAGCAGTTACGGGAGAAGGACAGATACGCAGTATTTT.

There are a few counts of this clone. V gene TRBV6-5 combines with J gene TRBJ2-7, with 8 bases identical to TRBD1. J was trimmed by 2 bases and V by 7 bases; bases with no gene match: 7. There are 14 residues in the CDR3. CDR1 MNHEY and CDR2 SVGAGI come from the germline V gene. Here the CDR3 DNA reads TGTGCCAGCAATCCGGGACAGGTGCCCTACGAGCAGTACTTC. This encodes CASNPGQVPYEQYF.

In regard to this clone: Other DNA sequences in this specimen translate into the identical CDR3. The rearrangement joins TRBV29-1 to TRBJ2-5, with 7 bases matching TRBD1. With 6 bases clipped from V and 4 bases from J, the junction kept 5 bases outside the gene matches. Germline CDR1 is SQVTM and CDR2 is ANQGSEA. This CDR3 has 12 amino acids. This CDR3 is CSVRQGRETQYF. The CDR3 nucleotides read TGCAGCGTCAGACAGGGCAGAGAGACCCAGTACTTC.

This clone was counted a few times. The rearrangement joins TRBV2 to TRBJ2-7, with D perhaps given as TRBD1 or TRBD2 (6 bases each). V was clipped by 8 bases and J by 4 bases, with 12 bases between them. This CDR3 is built from 12 residues. Germline values: CDR1 SNHLY, CDR2 FYNNEI. The CDR3 nucleotides are TGTGCCAGCGAGGGGGACTCGTACGAGCAGTACTTC. Amino acids: CASEGDSYEQYF.